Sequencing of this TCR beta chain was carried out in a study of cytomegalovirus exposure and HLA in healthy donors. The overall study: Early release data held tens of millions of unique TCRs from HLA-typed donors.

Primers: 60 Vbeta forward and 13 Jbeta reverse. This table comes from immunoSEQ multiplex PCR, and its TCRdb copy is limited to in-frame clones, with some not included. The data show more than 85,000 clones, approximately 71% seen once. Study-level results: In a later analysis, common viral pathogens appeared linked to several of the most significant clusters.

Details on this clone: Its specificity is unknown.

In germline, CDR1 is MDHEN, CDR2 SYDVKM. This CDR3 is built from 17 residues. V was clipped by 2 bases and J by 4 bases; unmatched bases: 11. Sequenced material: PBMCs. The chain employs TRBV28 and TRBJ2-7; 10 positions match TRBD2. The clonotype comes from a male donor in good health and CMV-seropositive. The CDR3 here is CASSLTPGQREGYEQYF. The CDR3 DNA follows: TGTGCCAGCAGTTTAACTCCGGGCCAGCGGGAGGGATACGAGCAGTACTTC.